This T cell receptor (beta chain) was profiled in a study of shared clonotypes between healthy human individuals. Findings and caveats of the study: The study drew on few donors, limiting represented genetic and exposure-history diversity. Clonotype sharing levels among donors were expected to vary with sequencing depth.

There are 12 residues in the CDR3. Between the trimmed V and J ends, which lost 6 bases and 7 bases, there was a span of 13 bases. Germline CDR1 MNHNS, CDR2 SASEGT. A word on this clone: The antigen remains undetermined.

Data came from immunoSEQ multiplex PCR; TCRdb stores just in-frame clones and leaves some out. The sample has approximately 470,000 clones; roughly 80% are singletons. The TCR sequence derives from a woman aged 40-49 years in good health. Some clones in this sample may be carry-over from other donors' samples. V is TRBV6-1 and J is TRBJ2-7; D remains ambiguous. Material: PBMCs. CDR3 sequence reads: CASRPGSFEQYF. CDR3 coding DNA: TGTGCCAGCAGGCCCGGTTCTTTTGAGCAGTACTTC.